This T cell receptor (beta chain) was sequenced during a study of blood T cell repertoires in COVID-19. At the level of the study: Spain, Italy and the United States supplied samples that represented acute and convalescent COVID-19. T cells, B-cell-depleted T cells, or PBMCs supplied cDNA or gDNA.

In the original processing: Estimation of nucleated cell counts was performed using reference gene primer amplification. Libraries were prepared by immunoSEQ multiplex PCR; TCRdb keeps only in-frame clonotypes and omits some of them. D and trimming come from the DNA, and the V and J calls and clone size come from that table. The table includes roughly 100,000 clones, 80% to 90% detected once. Trimming took off 5 bases at V and 5 bases at J, with 8 bases between the two ends. The CDR3 extends over 12 amino acids. Looked up from germline, CDR1 is SGHTA and CDR2 is FQGNSA. The chain uses TRBV7-2 and TRBJ2-3, with no clear D. This sequence originates from a man in his fifties with acute or convalescent COVID-19. The sample was peripheral blood. CDR3 DNA: TGTGCCAGCAGCACAGCTGGAGATACGCAGTATTTT. Encoded protein: CASSTAGDTQYF.